The source of this TCR beta chain is a study of cytomegalovirus exposure and HLA in healthy donors. Study-wide results and caveats: Association of about 17,000 TCR beta sequences with HLA alleles was found at 0.05 false discovery rate in a later analysis. A reported reduction in N-insertions relative to the approximately 690-donor mean was seen in an Asian-associated ancestry cluster in a later analysis. A previous analysis found most TCR beta V segments productive roughly 90% or roughly 30% of the time. Listed as cytomegalovirus-associated were over 150 TCR beta chains.

The CDR3 consists of 16 residues. V was pared by 5 bases and J by 0 bases, with 14 bases between. Germline V gene sequence: CDR1 SGHTA, CDR2 FQGNSA. Note on this clone: Antigen unknown.

PCR involved 60 Vbeta and 13 Jbeta primers. Clones were sequenced by immunoSEQ multiplex PCR, and TCRdb holds only the in-frame ones, with some missing. The sample yields approximately 110,000 clones, of which the top ten take up 2.5% to 3%. The rearrangement uses TRBV7-2 and TRBJ2-4; tentative D call: TRBD1 (5 bases). The source material was PBMCs. This TCR was recovered from a man under 40 in good health and CMV-seronegative. CDR3 amino acids: CASSGALSLAKNIQYF. Written as DNA, the CDR3 is TGTGCCAGCAGCGGGGCCCTTAGCTTAGCCAAAAACATTCAGTACTTC.